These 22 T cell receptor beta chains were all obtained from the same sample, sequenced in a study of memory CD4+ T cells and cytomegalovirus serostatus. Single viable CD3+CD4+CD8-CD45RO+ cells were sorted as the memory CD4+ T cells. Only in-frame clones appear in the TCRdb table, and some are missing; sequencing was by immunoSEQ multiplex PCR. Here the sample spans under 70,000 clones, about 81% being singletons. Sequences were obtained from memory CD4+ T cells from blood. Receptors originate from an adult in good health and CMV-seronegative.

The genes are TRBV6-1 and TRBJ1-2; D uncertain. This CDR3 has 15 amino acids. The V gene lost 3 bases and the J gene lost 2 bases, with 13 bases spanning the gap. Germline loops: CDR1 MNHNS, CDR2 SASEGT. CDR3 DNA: TGTGCCAGCAGTGATGAGTCTACGGGAAACTATGGCTACACCTTC. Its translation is CASSDESTGNYGYTF.

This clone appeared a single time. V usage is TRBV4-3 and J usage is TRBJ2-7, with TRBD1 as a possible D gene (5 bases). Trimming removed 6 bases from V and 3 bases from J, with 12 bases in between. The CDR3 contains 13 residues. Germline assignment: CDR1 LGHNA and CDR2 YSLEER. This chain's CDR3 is CASSRGTFYEQYF. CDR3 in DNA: TGCGCCAGCAGTAGGGGAACCTTCTACGAGCAGTACTTC.

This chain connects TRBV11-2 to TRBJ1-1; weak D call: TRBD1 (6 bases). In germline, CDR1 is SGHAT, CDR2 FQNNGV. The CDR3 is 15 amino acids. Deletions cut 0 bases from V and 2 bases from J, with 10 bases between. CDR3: CASSLEGGPNTEAFF. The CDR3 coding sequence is TGTGCCAGCAGCTTAGAAGGGGGTCCCAACACTGAAGCTTTCTTT. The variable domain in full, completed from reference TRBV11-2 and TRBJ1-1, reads EAGVAQSPRYKIIEKRQSVAFWCNPISGHATLYWYQQILGQGPKLLIQFQNNGVVDDSQLPKDRFSAERLKGVDSTLKIQPAKLEDSAVYLCASSLEGGPNTEAFFGQGTRLTVV.

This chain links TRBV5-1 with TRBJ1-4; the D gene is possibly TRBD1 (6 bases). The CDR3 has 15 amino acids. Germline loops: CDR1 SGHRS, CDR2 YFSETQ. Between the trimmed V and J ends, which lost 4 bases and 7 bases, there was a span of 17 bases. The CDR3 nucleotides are TGCGCCAGCAGCGTCGGTGGGGGCCGGGCTGAAAAACTGTTTTTT. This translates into CASSVGGGRAEKLFF. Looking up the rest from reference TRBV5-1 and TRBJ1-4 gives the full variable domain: KAGVTQTPRYLIKTRGQQVTLSCSPISGHRSVSWYQQTPGQGLQFLFEYFSETQRNKGNFPGRFSGRQFSNSRSEMNVSTLELGDSALYLCASSVGGGRAEKLFFGSGTQLSVL.

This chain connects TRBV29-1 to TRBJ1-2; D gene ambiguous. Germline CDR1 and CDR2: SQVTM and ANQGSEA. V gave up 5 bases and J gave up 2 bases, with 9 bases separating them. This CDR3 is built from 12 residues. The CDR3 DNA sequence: TGCAGCGTTCTGGGTCAAAACTATGGCTACACCTTC. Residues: CSVLGQNYGYTF.

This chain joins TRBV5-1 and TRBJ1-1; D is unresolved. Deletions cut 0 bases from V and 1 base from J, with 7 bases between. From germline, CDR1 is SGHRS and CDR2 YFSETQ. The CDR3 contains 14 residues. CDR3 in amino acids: CASSLGSGNTEAFF. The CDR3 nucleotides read TGCGCCAGCAGCTTGGGGTCCGGGAACACTGAAGCTTTCTTT. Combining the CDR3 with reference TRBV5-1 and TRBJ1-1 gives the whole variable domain KAGVTQTPRYLIKTRGQQVTLSCSPISGHRSVSWYQQTPGQGLQFLFEYFSETQRNKGNFPGRFSGRQFSNSRSEMNVSTLELGDSALYLCASSLGSGNTEAFFGQGTRLTVV.

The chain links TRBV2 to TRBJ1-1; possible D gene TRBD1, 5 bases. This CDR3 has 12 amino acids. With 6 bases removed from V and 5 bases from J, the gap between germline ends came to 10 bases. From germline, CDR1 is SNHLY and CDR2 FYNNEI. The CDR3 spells CASSFDRTEAFF. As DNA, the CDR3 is TGTGCCAGCAGCTTTGACAGAACTGAAGCTTTCTTT.

Here the CDR3 DNA reads TGTGCCTGGGTGAAGGAGTACACAGATACGCAGTATTTT. Translation: CAWVKEYTDTQYF. V usage is TRBV30 and J usage is TRBJ2-3; D gene unclear. Germline CDR1 and CDR2: GTSNPN and SVGIG (reference sequence). CDR3 size: 13 residues. V shed 5 bases and J shed 2 bases, with 11 bases lying between them.

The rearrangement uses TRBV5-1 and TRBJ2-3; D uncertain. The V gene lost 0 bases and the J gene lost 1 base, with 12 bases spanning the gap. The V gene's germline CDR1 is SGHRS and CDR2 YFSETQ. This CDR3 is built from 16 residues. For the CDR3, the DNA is TGCGCCAGCAGCTTGGCGGTGACCGGAGGCACAGATACGCAGTATTTT. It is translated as CASSLAVTGGTDTQYF.

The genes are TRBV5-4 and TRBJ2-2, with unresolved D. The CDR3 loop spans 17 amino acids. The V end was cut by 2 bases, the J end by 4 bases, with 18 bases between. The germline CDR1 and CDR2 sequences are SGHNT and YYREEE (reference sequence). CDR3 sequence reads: CASSFSLGGRLTGELFF. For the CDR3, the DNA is TGTGCCAGCAGCTTCAGCCTGGGCGGACGACTCACCGGGGAGCTGTTTTTT.

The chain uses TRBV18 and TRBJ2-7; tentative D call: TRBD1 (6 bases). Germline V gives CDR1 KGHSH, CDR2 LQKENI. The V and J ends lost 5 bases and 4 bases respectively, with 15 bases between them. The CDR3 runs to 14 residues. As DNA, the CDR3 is TGTGCCAGCTCATCTACGACACAGGGTTACGAGCAGTACTTC. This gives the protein CASSSTTQGYEQYF.

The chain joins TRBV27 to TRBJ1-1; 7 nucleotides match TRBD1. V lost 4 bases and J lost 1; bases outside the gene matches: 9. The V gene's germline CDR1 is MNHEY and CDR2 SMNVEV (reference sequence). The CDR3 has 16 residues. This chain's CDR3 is CASSSLRQGKNTEAFF. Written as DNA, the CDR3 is TGTGCCAGCAGTTCCCTCAGACAGGGAAAGAACACTGAAGCTTTCTTT.

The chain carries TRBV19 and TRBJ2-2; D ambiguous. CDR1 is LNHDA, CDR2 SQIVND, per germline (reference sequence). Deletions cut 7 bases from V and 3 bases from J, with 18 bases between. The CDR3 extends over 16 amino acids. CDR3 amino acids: CASTNGWASDTGELFF. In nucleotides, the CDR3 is TGTGCCAGTACCAATGGGTGGGCCTCGGACACCGGGGAGCTGTTTTTT.

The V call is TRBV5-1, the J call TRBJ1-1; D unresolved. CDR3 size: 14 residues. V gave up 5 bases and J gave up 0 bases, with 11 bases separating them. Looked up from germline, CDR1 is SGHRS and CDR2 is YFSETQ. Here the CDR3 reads CASSHATVNTEAFF. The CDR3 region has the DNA TGCGCCAGCAGTCATGCAACTGTGAACACTGAAGCTTTCTTT.

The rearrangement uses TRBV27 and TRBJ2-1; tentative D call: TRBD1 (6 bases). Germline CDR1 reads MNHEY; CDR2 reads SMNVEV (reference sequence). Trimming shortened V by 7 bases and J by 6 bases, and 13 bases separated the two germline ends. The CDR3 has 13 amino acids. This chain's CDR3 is CASNGGWGNEQFF. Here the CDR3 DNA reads TGTGCCAGCAATGGGGGCTGGGGCAATGAGCAGTTCTTC.

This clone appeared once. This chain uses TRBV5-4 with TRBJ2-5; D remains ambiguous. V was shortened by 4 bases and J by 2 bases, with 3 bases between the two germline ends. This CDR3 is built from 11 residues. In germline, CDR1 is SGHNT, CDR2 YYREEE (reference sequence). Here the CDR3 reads CASSRQETQYF. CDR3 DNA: TGTGCCAGCAGCCGACAAGAGACCCAGTACTTC.

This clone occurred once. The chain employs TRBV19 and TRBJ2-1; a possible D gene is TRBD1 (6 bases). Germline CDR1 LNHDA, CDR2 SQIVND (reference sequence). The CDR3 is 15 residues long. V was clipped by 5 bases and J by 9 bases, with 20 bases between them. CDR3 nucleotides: TGTGCCAGTAGTCGCCAGGGGCTGATGTATCGTGAGCAGTTCTTC. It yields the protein CASSRQGLMYREQFF.

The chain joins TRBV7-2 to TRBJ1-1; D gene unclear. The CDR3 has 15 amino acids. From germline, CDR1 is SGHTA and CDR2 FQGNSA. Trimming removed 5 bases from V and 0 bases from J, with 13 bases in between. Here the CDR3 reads CASSPSVSMNTEAFF. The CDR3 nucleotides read TGTGCCAGCAGCCCCTCGGTGTCTATGAACACTGAAGCTTTCTTT.

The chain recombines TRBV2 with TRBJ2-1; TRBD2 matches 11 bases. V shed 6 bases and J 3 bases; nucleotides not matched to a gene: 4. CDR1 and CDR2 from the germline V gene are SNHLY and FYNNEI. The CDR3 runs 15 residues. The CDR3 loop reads CASRNLAGGYNEQFF. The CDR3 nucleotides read TGTGCCAGCAGGAATCTAGCGGGGGGCTACAATGAGCAGTTCTTC.

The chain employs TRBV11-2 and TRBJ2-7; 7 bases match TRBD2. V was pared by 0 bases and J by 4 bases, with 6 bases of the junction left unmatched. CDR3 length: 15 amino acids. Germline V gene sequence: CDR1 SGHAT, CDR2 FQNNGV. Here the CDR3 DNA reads TGTGCCAGCAGCTTAGAGAGACTAGCCCTATACGAGCAGTACTTC. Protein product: CASSLERLALYEQYF.

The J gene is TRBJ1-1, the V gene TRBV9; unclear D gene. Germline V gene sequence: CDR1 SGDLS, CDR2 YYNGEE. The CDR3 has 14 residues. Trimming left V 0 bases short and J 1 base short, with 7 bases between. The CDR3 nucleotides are TGTGCCAGCAGCGTAGCGCCCGCGAACACTGAAGCTTTCTTT. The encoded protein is CASSVAPANTEAFF.

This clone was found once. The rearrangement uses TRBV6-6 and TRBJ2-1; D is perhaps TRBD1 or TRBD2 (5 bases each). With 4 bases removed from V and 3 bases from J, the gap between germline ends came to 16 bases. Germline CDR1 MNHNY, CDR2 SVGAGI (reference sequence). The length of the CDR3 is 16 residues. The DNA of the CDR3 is TGTGCCAGCAGTTCGGGACGTAACCCAAACTACAATGAGCAGTTCTTC. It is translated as CASSSGRNPNYNEQFF.